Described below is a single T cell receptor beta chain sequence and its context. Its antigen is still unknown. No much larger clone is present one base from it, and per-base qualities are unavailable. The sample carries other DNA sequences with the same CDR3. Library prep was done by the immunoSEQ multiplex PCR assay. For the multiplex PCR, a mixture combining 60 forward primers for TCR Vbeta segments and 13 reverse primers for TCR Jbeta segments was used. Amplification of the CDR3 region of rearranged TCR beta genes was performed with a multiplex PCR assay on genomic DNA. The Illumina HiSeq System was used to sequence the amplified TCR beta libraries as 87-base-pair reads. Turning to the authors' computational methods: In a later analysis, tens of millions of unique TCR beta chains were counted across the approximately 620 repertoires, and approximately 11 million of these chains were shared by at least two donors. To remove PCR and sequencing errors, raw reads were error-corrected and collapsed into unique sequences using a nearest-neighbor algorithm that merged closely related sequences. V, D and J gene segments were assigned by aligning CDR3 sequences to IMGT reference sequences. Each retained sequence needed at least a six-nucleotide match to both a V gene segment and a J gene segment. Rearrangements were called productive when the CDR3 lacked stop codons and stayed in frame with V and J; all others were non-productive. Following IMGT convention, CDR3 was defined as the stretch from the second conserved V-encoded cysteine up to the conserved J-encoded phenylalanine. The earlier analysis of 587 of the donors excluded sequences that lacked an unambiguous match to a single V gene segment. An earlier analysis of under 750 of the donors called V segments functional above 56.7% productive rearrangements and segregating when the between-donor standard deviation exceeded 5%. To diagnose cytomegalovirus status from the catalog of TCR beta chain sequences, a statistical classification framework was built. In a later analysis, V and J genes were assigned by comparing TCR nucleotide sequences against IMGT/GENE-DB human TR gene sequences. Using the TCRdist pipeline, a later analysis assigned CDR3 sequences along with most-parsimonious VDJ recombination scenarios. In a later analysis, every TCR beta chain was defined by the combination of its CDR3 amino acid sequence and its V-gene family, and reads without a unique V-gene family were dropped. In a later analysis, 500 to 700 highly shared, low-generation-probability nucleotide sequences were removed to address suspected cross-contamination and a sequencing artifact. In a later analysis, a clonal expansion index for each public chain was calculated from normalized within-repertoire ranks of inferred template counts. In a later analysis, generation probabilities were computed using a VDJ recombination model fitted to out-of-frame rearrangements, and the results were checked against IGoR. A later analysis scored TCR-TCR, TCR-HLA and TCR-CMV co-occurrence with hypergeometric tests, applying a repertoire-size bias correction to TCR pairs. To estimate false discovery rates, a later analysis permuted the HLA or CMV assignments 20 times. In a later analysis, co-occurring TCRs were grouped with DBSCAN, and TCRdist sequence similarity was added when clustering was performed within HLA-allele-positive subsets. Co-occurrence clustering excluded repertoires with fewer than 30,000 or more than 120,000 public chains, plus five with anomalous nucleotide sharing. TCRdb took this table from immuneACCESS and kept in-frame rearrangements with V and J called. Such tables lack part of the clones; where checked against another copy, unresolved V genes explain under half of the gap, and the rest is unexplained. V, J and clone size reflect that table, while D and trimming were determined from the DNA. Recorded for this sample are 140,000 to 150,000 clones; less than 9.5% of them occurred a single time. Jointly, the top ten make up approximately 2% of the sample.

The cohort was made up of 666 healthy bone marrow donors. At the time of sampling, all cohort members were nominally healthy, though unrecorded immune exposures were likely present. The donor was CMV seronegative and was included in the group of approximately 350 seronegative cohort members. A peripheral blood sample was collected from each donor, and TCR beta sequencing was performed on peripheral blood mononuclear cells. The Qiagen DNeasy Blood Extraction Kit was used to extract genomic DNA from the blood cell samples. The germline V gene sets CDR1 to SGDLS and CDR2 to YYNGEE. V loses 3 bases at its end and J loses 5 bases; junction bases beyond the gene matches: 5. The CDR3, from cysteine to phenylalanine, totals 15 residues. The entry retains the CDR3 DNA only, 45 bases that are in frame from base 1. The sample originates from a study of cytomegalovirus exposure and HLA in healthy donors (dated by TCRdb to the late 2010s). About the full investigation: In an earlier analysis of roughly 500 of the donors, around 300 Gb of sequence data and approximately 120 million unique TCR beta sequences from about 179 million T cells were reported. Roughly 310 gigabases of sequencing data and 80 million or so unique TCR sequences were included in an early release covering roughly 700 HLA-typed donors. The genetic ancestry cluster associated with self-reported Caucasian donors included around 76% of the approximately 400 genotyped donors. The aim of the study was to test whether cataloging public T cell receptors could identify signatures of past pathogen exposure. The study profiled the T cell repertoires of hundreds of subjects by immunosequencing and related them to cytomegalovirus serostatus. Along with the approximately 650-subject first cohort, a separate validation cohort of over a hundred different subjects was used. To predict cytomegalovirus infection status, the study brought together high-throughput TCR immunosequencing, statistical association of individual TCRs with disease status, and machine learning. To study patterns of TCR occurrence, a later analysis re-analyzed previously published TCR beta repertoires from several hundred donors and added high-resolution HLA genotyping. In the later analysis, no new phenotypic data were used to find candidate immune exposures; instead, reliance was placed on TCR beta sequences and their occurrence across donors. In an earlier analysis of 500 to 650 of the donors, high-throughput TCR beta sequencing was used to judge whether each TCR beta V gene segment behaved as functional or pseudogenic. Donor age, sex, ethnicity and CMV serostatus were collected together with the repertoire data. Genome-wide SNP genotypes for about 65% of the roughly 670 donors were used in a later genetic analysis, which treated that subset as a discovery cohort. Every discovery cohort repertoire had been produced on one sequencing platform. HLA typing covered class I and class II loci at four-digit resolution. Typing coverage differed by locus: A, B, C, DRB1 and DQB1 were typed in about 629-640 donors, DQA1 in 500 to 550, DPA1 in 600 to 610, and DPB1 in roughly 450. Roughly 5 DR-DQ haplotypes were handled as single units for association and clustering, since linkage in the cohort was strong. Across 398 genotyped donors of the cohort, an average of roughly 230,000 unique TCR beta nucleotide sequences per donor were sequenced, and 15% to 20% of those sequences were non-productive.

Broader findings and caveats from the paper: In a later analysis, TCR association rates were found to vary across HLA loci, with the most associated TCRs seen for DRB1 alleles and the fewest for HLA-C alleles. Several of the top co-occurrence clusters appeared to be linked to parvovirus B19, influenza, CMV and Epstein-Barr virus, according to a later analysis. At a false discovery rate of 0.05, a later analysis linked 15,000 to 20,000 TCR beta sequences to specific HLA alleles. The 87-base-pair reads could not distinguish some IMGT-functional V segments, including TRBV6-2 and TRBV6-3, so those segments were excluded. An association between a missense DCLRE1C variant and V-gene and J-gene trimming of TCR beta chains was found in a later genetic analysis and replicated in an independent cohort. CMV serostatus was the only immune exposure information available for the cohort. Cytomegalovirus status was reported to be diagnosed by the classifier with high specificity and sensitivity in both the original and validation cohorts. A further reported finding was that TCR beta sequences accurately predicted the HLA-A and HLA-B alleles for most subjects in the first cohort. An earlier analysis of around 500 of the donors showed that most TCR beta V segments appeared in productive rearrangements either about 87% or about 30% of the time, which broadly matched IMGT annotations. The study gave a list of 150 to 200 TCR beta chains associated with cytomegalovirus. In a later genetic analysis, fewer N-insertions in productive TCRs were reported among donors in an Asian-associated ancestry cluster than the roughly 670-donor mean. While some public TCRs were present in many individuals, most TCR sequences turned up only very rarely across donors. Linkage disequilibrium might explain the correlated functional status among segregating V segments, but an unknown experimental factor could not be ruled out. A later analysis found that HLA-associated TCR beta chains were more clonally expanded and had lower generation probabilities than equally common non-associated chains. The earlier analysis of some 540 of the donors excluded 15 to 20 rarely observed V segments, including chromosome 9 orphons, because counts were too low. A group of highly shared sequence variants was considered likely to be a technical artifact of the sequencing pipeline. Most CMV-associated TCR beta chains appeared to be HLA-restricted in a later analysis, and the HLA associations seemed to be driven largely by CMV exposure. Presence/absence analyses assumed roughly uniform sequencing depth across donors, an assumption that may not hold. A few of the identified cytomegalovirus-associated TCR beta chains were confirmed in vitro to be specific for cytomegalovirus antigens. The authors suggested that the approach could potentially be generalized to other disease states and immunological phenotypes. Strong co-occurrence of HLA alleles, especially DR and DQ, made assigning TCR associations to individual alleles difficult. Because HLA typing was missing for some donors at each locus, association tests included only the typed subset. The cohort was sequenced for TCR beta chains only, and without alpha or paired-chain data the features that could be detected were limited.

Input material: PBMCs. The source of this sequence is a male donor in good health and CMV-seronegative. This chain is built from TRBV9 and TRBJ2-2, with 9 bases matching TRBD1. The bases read TGTGCCAGCAGCGCCTACAGGGGGCGGACCGGGGAGCTGTTTTTT. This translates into CASSAYRGRTGELFF.